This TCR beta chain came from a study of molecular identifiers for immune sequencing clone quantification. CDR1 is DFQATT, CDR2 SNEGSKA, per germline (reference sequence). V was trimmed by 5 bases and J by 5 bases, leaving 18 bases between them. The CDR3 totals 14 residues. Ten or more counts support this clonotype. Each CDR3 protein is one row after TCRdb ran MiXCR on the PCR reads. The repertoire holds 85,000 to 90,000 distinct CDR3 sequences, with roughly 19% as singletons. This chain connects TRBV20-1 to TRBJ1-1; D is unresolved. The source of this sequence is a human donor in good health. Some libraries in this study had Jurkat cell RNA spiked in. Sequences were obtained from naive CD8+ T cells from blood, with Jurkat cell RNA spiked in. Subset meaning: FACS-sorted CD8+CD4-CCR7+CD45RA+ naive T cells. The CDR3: CSAPYYGHGTEAFF. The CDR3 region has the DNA TGCAGTGCTCCTTATTACGGGCATGGGACTGAAGCTTTCTTT.